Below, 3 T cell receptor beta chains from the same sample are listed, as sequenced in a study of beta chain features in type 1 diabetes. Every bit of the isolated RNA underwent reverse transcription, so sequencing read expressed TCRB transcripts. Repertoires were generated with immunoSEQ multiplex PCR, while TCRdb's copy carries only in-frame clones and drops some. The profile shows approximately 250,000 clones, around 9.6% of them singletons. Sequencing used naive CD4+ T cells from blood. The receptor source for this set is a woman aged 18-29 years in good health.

CDR3 sequence (DNA): TGTGCCTGGAGCCTGGGACTAGCGGGAGGCGGGGAGCTGTTTTTT. Residues: CAWSLGLAGGGELFF. The chain uses TRBV30 and TRBJ2-2; 15 bases align to TRBD2. The CDR3 consists of 15 residues. The J segment lost 7 bases and the V segment lost 3 bases, leaving 3 bases of the junction unmatched. CDR1 and CDR2 (germline): GTSNPN, SVGIG (reference sequence).

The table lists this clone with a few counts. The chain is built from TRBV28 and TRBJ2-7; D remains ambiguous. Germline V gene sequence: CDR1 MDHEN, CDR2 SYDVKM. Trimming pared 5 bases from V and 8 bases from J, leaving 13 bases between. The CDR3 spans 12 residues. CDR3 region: CASSGTRIKQYF. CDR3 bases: TGTGCCAGCAGTGGTACGAGGATTAAGCAGTACTTC. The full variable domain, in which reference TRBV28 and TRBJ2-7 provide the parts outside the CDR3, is DVKVTQSSRYLVKRTGEKVFLECVQDMDHENMFWYRQDPGLGLRLIYFSYDVKMKEKGDIPEGYSVSREKKERFSLILESASTNQTSMYLCASSGTRIKQYFGPGTRLTVT.

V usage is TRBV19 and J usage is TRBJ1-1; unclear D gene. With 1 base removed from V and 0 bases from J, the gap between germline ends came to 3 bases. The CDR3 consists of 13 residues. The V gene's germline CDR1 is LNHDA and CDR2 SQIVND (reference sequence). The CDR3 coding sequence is TGTGCCAGTAGTATAGCGGTGAACACTGAAGCTTTCTTT. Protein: CASSIAVNTEAFF.